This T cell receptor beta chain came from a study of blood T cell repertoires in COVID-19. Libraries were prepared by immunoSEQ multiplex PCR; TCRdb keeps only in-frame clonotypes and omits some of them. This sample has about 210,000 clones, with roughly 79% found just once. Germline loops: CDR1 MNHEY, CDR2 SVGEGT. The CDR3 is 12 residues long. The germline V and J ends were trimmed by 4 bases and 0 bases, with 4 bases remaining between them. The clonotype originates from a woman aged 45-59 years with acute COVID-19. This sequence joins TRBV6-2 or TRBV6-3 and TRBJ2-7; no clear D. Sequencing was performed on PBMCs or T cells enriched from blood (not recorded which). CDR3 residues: CASSSNSYEQYF. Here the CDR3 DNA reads TGTGCCAGCAGTTCCAACTCCTACGAGCAGTACTTC.